The clone carrying this TCR beta chain was seen just once. In the original workflow: Quantification of nucleated cells was approximated via reference gene primer amplification. Sequencing was performed with immunoSEQ multiplex PCR; in TCRdb, only in-frame clones are kept and a portion is missing. V, J and clone size were drawn from that table, and D and trimming were deduced from the DNA. The data contain tens of thousands of clones, roughly 83% of them singletons. The entry originates in a study of blood T cell repertoires in COVID-19. Study details: The United States, Italy and Spain supplied acute and convalescent COVID-19 samples. T cells, B-cell-depleted T cells, or PBMCs supplied cDNA or gDNA.

The CDR3 is 14 amino acids. The V segment lost 4 bases and the J segment 4 bases; nucleotides outside the gene matches: 3. Looked up from germline, CDR1 is SGHVS and CDR2 is FQNEAQ. The chain is built from TRBV7-8 and TRBJ2-2; TRBD1 aligns across 7 bases. This sequence was found in a human donor in a cohort sampled during active COVID-19. The sample comprised peripheral blood. The CDR3 loop is CASSWTGFTGELFF. In DNA, the CDR3 is TGTGCCAGCAGCTGGACAGGCTTCACCGGGGAGCTGTTTTTT.